The T cell receptor beta chain described here comes from a study of neurological immune-mediated disorders. The CDR3 consists of 16 residues. Trimming cost V 0 bases and J 4 bases, with 18 bases left between them. CDR1 and CDR2 from the germline V gene are DFQATT and SNEGSKA (reference sequence). This clonotype has ten or more counts. 5'RACE employing 10-nucleotide random UMIs yielded the cDNA. The output of every sequencing run, over 170 million TCR-beta sequences, came from 15-18 subjects. From the 5' RACE reads, TCRdb called clonotypes with MiXCR, one entry per CDR3 protein. Found here are tens of thousands of distinct CDR3 sequences, around 10% of them singletons; the top ten hold around 3.9%. The sorted libraries started from under 1.2 million CD4+ or CD8+ T cells.

Specimen: CD4+ T cells from blood. The V and J genes are TRBV20-1 and TRBJ1-2, with a possible D match to TRBD1 (5 bases). This TCR was recovered from a young woman with HTLV-1-associated myelopathy (HAM/TSP). The CDR3 sequence is CSARDDGTDITYGYTF. The CDR3 bases are TGCAGTGCTAGAGACGACGGGACCGACATTACCTATGGCTACACCTTC.